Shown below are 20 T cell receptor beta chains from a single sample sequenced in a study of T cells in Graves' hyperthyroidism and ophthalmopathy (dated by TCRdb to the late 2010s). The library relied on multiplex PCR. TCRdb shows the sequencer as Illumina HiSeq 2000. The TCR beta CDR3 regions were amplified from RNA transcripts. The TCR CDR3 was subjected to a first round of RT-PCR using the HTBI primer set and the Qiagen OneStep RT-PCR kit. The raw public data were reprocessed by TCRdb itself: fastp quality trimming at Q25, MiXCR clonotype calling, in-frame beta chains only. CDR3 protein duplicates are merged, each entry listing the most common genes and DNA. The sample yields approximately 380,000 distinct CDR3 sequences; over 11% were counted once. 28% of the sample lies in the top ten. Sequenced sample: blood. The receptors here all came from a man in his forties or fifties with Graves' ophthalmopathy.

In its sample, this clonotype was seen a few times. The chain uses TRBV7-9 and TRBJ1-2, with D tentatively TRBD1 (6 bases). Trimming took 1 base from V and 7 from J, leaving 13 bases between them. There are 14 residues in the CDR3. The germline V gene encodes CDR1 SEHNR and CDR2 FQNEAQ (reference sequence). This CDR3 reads CASSLVQGFGGYTF. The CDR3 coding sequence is TGTGCCAGCAGCTTAGTGCAGGGGTTCGGTGGCTACACCTTC. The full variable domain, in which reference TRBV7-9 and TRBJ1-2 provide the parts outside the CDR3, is DTGVSQNPRHKITKRGQNVTFRCDPISEHNRLYWYRQTLGQGPEFLTYFQNEAQLEKSRLLSDRFSAERPKGSFSTLEIQRTEQGDSAMYLCASSLVQGFGGYTFGSGTRLTVV.

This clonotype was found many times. The CDR3 region is CASSQDTGGSSQPQHF. Written as DNA, the CDR3 is TGTGCCAGCAGCCAAGATACCGGCGGCAGTTCTCAGCCCCAGCATTTT. This chain joins TRBV3-1 and TRBJ1-5; D not resolved. The V end was cut by 0 bases, the J end by 6 bases, with 15 bases between. The germline gives CDR1 LGHDT, CDR2 YNNKEL (reference sequence). The CDR3 contains 16 residues.

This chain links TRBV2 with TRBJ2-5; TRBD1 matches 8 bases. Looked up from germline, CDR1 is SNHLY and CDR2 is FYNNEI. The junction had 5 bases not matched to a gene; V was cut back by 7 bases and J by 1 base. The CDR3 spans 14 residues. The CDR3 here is CASTSGTGQETQYF. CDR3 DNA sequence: TGTGCCAGCACCTCCGGGACAGGCCAAGAGACCCAGTACTTC.

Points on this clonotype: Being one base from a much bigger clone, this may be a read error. The CDR3, as DNA: TGTGCCAGCAGTTACACCGGGACAGAATATGGCCACACCTTC. Translating it yields CASSYTGTEYGHTF. The chain joins TRBV6-5 to TRBJ1-2, with TRBD1 identical over 7 bases. Germline CDR1 reads MNHEY; CDR2 reads SVGAGI. This CDR3 spans 14 amino acids.

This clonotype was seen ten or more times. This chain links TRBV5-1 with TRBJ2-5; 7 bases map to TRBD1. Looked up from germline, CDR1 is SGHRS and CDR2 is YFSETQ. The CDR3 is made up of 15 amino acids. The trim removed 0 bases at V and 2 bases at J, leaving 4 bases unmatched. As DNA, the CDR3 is TGCGCCAGCAGCTTGGGGGACAGCCCGCAAGAGACCCAGTACTTC. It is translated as CASSLGDSPQETQYF.

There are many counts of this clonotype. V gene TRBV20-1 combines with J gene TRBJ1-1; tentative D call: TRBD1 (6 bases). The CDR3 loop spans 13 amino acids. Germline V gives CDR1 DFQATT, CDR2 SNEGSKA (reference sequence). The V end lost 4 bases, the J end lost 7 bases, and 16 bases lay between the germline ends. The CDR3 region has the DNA TGCAGTGCTACCCCGACAGGAAGGATTGAAGCTTTCTTT. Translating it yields CSATPTGRIEAFF.

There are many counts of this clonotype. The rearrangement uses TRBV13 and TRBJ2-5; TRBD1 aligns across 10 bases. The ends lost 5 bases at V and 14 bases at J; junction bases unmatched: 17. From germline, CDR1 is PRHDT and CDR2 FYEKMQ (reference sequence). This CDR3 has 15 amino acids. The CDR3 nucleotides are TGTGCCAGCAGCGACCGGGACAGGGGAGGGGAGACCGCTTACTTC. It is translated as CASSDRDRGGETAYF.

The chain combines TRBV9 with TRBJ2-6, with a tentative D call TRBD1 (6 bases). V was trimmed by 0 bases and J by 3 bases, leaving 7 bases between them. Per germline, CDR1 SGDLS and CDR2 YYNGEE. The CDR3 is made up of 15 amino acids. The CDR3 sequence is CASSVGGRGANVLTF. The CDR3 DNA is TGTGCCAGCAGCGTAGGGGGGCGTGGGGCCAACGTCCTGACTTTC.

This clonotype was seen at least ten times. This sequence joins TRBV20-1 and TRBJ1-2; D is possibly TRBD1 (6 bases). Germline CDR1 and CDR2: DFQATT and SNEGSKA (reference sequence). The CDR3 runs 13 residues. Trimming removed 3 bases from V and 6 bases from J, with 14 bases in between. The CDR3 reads CSASRGGGNGYTF. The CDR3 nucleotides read TGCAGTGCTAGTAGGGGGGGGGGCAATGGCTACACCTTC.

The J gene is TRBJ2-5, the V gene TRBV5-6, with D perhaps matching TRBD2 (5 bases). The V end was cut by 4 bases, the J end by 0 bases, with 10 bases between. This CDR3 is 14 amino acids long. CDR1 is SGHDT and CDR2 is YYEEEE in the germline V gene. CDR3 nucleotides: TGTGCCAGCAGCGGGCTAGCAAACCAAGAGACCCAGTACTTC. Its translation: CASSGLANQETQYF.

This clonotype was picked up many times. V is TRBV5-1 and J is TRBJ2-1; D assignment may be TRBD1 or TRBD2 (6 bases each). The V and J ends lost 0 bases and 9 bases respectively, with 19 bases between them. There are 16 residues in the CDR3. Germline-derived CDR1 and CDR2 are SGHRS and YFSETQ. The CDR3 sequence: CASSLAGGGVLSEQFF. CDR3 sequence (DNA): TGCGCCAGCAGCTTGGCCGGGGGCGGGGTGCTTTCTGAGCAGTTCTTC.

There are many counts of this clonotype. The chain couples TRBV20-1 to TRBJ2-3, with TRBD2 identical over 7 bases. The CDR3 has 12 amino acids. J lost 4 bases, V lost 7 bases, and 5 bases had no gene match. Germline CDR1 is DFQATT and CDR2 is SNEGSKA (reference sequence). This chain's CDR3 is CSVREDPDTQYF. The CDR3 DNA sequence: TGCAGTGTTCGGGAGGACCCAGATACGCAGTATTTT.

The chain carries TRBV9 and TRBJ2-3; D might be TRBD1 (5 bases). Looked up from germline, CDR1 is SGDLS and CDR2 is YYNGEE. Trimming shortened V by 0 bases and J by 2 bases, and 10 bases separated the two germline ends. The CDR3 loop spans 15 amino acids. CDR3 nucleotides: TGTGCCAGCAGCGTAGTAGGGGCTGTCACAGATACGCAGTATTTT. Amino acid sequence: CASSVVGAVTDTQYF.

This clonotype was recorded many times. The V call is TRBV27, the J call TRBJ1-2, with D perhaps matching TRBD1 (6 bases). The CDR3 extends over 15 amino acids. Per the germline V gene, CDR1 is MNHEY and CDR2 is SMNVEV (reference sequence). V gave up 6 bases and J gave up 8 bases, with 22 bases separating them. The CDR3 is CASSRAGGKGEGYTF. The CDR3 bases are TGTGCCAGCAGCCGAGCGGGGGGTAAGGGGGAAGGCTACACCTTC.

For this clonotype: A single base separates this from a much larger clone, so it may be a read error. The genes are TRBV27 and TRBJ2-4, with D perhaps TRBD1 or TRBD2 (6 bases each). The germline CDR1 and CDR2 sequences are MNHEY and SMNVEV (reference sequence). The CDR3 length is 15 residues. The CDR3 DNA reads TGTGCCGGCAGTGCGCTAGGGGGGCCCAAAAACATTCAGTACTTC. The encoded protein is CAGSALGGPKNIQYF.

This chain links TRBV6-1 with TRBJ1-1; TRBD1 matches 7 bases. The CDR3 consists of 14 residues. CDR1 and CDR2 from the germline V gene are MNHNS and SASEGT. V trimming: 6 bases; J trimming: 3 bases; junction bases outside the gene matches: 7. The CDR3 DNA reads TGTGCCAGCAGCCGCAGGGGGGGTTACACTGAAGCTTTCTTT. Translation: CASSRRGGYTEAFF.

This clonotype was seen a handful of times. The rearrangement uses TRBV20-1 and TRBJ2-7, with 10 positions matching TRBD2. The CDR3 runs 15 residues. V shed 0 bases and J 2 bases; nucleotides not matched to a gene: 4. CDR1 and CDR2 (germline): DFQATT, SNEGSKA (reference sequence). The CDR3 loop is CSARDPSGRTYEQYF. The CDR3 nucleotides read TGCAGTGCTAGAGATCCTAGCGGGAGAACCTACGAGCAGTACTTC.

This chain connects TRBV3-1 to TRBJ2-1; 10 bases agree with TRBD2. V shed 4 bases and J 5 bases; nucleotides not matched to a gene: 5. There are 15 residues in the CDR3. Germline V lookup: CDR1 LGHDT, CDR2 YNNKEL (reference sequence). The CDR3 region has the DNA TGTGCCAGCAGCCGATCGGGACTAGCGAACAATGAGCAGTTCTTC. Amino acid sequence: CASSRSGLANNEQFF.

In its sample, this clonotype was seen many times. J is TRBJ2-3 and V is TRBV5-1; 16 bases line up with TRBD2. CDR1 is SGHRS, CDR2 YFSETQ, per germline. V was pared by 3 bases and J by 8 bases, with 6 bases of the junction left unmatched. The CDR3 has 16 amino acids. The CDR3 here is CASSSGLAGGPSTQYF. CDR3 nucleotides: TGCGCCAGCAGCTCGGGACTAGCGGGAGGGCCGAGTACGCAGTATTTT. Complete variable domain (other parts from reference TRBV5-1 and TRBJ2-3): KAGVTQTPRYLIKTRGQQVTLSCSPISGHRSVSWYQQTPGQGLQFLFEYFSETQRNKGNFPGRFSGRQFSNSRSEMNVSTLELGDSALYLCASSSGLAGGPSTQYFGPGTRLTVL.

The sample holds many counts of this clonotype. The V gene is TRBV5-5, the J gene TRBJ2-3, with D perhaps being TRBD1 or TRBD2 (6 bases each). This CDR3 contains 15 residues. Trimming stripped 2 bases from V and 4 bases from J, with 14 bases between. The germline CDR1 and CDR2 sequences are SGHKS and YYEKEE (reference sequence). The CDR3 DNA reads TGTGCCAGCAGCTTTTGGTTGGGGGGCGCAGATACGCAGTATTTT. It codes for CASSFWLGGADTQYF.